The clone carrying this TCR beta chain has more than one count but fewer than ten. Both TCR beta VDJ combination and CDR3 sequence profiling were carried out. Genomic DNA was the template for this profiling. TCRdb reprocessed the reads with MiXCR, giving one entry per CDR3 protein. This sample has 150,000 to 200,000 distinct CDR3 sequences, with over 60% found just once. The source of the sample is a study of CD8+CD57+ T cells in acquired aplastic anemia. CDR3 size: 13 residues. The V end was cut by 1 base, the J end by 6 bases, with 10 bases between. Germline V lookup: CDR1 SGHDN, CDR2 FVKESK. The V and J genes are TRBV14 and TRBJ2-7; a weak D match, TRBD1 (5 bases). Sequencing was carried out using sorted CD4+, CD8+, or CD8+CD57+ T cells (not recorded which) from PBMCs. The TCR originated in a human donor with severe aplastic anemia or a healthy control (not recorded which). The CDR3 nucleotides read TGTGCCAGCAGCCAAGGTTCAGGGTTCGAGCAGTACTTC. Amino acid sequence: CASSQGSGFEQYF.